This TCR beta chain was recorded in a study of blood T cells in healthy people across ages. This clonotype was recorded many times. Combining a sample-barcoded 5' primer with a J-beta primer mix, a second PCR ran for roughly 7 to 12 cycles. From the 5' RACE reads, TCRdb called clonotypes with MiXCR, one entry per CDR3 protein. The data contain about 840,000 distinct CDR3 sequences, approximately 32% of them seen just once; the ten biggest clones take up more than 8.5%. Trimming at V came to 4 bases and at J to 3 bases, leaving 12 bases not matched to a gene. Germline V gene lookup returns CDR1 MNHNY and CDR2 SVGAGI (reference sequence). The CDR3 loop spans 18 amino acids. These data were likewise used in another study, on T cells of mothers and their children.

Sequencing used blood. The chain couples TRBV6-6 to TRBJ2-6, with 7 positions matching TRBD1. The sequence was obtained from a woman aged 40-49 years in good health. This CDR3 reads CASSSSGTALVGANVLTF. The CDR3 DNA reads as TGTGCCAGCAGTTCCTCCGGGACAGCCCTAGTTGGGGCCAACGTCCTGACTTTC.